This T cell receptor beta chain was retrieved from a study of blood T cell repertoires in COVID-19. Across the whole study: The United States, Italy and Spain provided the acute and convalescent COVID-19 samples.

Measured with immunoSEQ multiplex PCR; TCRdb has only the in-frame clones, and not every one. The table has 250,000 to 350,000 clones, around 86% seen once; the top ten hold over 2%. The CDR3 covers 12 residues. Trimming took 6 bases from V and 3 from J, leaving 7 bases between them. This clonotype was obtained from a woman aged 30 to 39 who had recovered from COVID-19. Sequences were obtained from peripheral blood. The V gene is TRBV12-3 or TRBV12-4, the J gene TRBJ2-3, with unresolved D. The chain's CDR3 is CASSVRTDTQYF. The DNA of the CDR3 is TGTGCCAGCAGCGTCCGGACAGATACGCAGTATTTT.